The source of this T cell receptor beta chain is a study of OX40 agonist ivuxolimab in advanced cancers. Study results and caveats: In the expanded peripheral T cells, antigen specificity was never determined. Doses of 0.1 to 3.0 mg/kg were accompanied by clonal expansion of CD4+ and CD8+ blood T cells by week 6.

The CDR3 covers 17 residues. Germline V gene data show CDR1 as SNHLY and CDR2 as FYNNEI. As concerns this clone: As yet, its antigen is unknown. An end of the junction differs from the germline gene, which may be a read error.

Produced via immunoSEQ multiplex PCR; TCRdb's table is partial and in-frame only. The sample records roughly 80,000 clones, roughly 84% being singletons. V is TRBV2 and J is TRBJ2-3; D may correspond to TRBD1 or TRBD2 (6 bases each). Sequencing used CD4+ or CD8+ T cells sorted from blood, obtained in a trial of the OX40 agonist ivuxolimab. The receptor's source is an adult with an advanced solid tumor such as melanoma, head and neck, liver or kidney cancer. CDR3 in amino acids: CASNEGGTVFYTDTQYF. DNA for the CDR3: TGTGCCAGCAATGAAGGGGGGACCGTTTTTTACACAGATACGCAGTATTTT.